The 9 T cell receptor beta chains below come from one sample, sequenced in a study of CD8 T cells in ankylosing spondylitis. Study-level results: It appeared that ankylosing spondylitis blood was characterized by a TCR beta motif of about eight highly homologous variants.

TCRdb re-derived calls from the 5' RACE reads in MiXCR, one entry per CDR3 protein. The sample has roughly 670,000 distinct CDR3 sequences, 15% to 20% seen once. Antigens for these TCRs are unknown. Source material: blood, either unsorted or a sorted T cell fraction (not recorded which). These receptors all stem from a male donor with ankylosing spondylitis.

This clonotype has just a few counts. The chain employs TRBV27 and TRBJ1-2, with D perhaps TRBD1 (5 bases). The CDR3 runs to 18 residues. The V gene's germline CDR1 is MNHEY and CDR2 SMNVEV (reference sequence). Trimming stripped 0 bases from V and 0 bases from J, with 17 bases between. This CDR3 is CASSLSGGGAGPNYGYTF. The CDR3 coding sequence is TGTGCCAGCAGTTTATCCGGTGGTGGGGCAGGCCCTAACTATGGCTACACCTTC.

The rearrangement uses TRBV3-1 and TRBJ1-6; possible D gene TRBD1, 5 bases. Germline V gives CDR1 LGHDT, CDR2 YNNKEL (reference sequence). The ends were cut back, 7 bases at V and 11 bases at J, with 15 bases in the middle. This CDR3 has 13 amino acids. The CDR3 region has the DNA TGTGCCAGCACACCGGGTGGGGCGGCACCCCTCCACTTT. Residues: CASTPGGAAPLHF.

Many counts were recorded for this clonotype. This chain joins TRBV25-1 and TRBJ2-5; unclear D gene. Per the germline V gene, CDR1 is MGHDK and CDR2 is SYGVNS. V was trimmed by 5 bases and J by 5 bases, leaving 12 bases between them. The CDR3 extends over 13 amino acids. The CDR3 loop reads CASSSSRAETQYF. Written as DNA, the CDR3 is TGTGCCAGCAGTAGCAGTCGGGCTGAGACCCAGTACTTC.

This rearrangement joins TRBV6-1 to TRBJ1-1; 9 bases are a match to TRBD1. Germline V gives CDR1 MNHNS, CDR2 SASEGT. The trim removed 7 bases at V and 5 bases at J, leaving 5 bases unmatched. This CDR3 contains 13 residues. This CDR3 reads CASTPGTGTEAFF. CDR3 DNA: TGTGCCAGCACTCCCGGGACAGGGACTGAAGCTTTCTTT.

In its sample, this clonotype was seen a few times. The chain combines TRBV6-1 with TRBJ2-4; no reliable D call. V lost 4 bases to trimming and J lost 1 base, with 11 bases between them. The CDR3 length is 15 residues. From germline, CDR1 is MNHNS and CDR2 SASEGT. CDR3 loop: CASSASGPAKNIQYF. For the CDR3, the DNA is TGTGCCAGCAGTGCGAGTGGTCCTGCCAAAAACATTCAGTACTTC.

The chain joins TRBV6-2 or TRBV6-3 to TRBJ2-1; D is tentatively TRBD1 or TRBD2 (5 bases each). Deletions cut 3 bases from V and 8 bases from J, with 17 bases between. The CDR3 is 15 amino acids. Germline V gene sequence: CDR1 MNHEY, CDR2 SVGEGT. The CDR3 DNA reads TGTGCCAGCAGTTATTGGGGACCCTCGGTCGATGAGCAGTTCTTC. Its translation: CASSYWGPSVDEQFF.

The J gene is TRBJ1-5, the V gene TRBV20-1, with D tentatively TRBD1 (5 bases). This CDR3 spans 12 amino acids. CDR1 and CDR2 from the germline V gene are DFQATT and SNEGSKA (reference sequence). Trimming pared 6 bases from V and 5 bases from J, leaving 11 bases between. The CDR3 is CSANWGDQPQHF. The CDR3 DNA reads TGCAGTGCCAACTGGGGGGATCAGCCCCAGCATTTT.

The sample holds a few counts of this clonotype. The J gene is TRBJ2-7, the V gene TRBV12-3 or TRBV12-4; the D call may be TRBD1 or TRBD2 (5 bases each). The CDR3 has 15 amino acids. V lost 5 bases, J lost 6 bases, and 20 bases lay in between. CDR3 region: CASSPLGVGLAEQYF. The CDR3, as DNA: TGTGCCAGCAGTCCCCTGGGGGTTGGCTTGGCCGAGCAGTACTTC.

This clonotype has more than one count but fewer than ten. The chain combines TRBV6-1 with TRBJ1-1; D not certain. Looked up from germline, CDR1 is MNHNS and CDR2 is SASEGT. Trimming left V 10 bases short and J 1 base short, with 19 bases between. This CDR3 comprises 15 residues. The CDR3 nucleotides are TGTGCCATTGCCCGGGTCTTCATTTGGAACACTGAAGCTTTCTTT. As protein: CAIARVFIWNTEAFF.